This TCR beta chain comes out of a study of blood T cell repertoires in COVID-19. This CDR3 is built from 14 residues. From germline, CDR1 is SGHRS and CDR2 YFSETQ. Trimming removed 4 bases from V and 1 base from J; junction bases left unmatched: 3. Comments on this clone: The same CDR3 also results from other DNA sequences found in this sample.

Original processing notes: Cell counts per sample came from amplifying reference gene primers. The assay was immunoSEQ multiplex PCR, and TCRdb's table has in-frame clones only and misses some. D and trimming were read from the DNA, whereas the V and J calls and clone size are those reported in that table. The data hold 75,000 to 95,000 clones, with approximately 83% observed a single time. The TCR was taken from a man aged 60-69 years with acute or convalescent COVID-19. V and J are TRBV5-1 and TRBJ2-5, with 8 bases matching TRBD1. Material for sequencing was peripheral blood. The CDR3 DNA reads TGCGCCAGCAGCCGCGGACAGGGCCAAGAGACCCAGTACTTC. Amino acids: CASSRGQGQETQYF.